This is a list of T cell receptor beta chains from one sample in a study of cytomegalovirus exposure and HLA in healthy donors. The table came from immunoSEQ multiplex PCR; TCRdb's copy has only in-frame clones and leaves some out. In the table there are around 79,000 clones, 73% of which are singletons. Sequencing was done on a sample of PBMCs. All receptors derive from a woman aged 40 to 49 in good health and CMV-seropositive. Each CDR3 is given with its conserved first and last residue. Fields, in order: V gene, clone size, D gene, J gene, CDR3 protein, CDR3 DNA. The D gene is left open where the match is weak. Not all rows give a size; the values are once, few, many and, for expanded clones, a class.

>TRBV7-2|-|-|TRBJ2-3
CASSLVADWDTQYF
TGTGCCAGCAGCTTAGTAGCGGACTGGGATACGCAGTATTTT
>TRBV9|-|TRBD1|TRBJ2-7
CASSTGPTGGHYEQYF
TGTGCCAGCAGCACAGGACCTACAGGGGGCCACTACGAGCAGTACTTC
>TRBV27|-|TRBD2|TRBJ2-3
CASSFSGAGDTQYF
TGTGCCAGCAGTTTTAGCGGGGCGGGAGATACGCAGTATTTT
>TRBV18|few|-|TRBJ1-2
CASSADRNYGYTF
TGTGCCAGCTCCGCGGACAGAAACTATGGCTACACCTTC
>TRBV15|once|TRBD1|TRBJ2-5
CATSAFSGGPETQYF
TGTGCCACCAGCGCATTCTCAGGGGGCCCCGAGACCCAGTACTTC
>TRBV7-2|-|-|TRBJ2-5
CASNPQGLETQYF
TGTGCCAGCAACCCTCAGGGGCTGGAGACCCAGTACTTC
>TRBV4-1|-|-|TRBJ1-5
CASSDYRGGAGNQPQHF
TGCGCCAGCTCCGACTATAGGGGGGGGGCCGGCAATCAGCCCCAGCATTTT
>TRBV9|few|-|TRBJ2-5
CASSVVAGLQETQYF
TGTGCCAGCAGCGTAGTGGCGGGGCTCCAAGAGACCCAGTACTTC
>TRBV6-6|-|TRBD2|TRBJ2-2
CASSYMAGANTGELFF
TGTGCCAGCAGTTACATGGCGGGAGCGAACACCGGGGAGCTGTTTTTT
>TRBV4-3|-|TRBD2|TRBJ2-5
CASSQWHHGGGQETQYF
TGCGCCAGCAGCCAATGGCATCACGGCGGGGGTCAAGAGACCCAGTACTTC
>TRBV4-1|-|TRBD2|TRBJ2-3
CASSQVAGVFSDTQYF
TGCGCCAGCAGCCAAGTCGCGGGAGTTTTTTCAGATACGCAGTATTTT
>TRBV11-3|few|TRBD1|TRBJ1-1
CASSPRQGEAFF
TGTGCCAGCAGCCCGCGACAGGGGGAAGCTTTCTTT
>TRBV19|-|TRBD1|TRBJ1-1
CASSPPGQITEAFF
TGTGCCAGTAGTCCCCCGGGACAGATCACTGAAGCTTTCTTT
>TRBV18|few|TRBD2|TRBJ2-2
CASSPPGGLATGKLFF
TGTGCCAGCTCACCACCGGGGGGACTAGCGACGGGGAAACTGTTTTTT
>TRBV25-1|-|TRBD1|TRBJ1-2
CASSDPRTGVSNYGYTF
TGTGCCAGCAGTGACCCTAGGACAGGGGTATCTAACTATGGCTACACCTTC
>TRBV5-6|-|-|TRBJ2-7
CASSLTGRYEQYF
TGTGCCAGCAGCTTGACAGGTCGGTACGAGCAGTACTTC
>TRBV28|-|-|TRBJ1-1
CASRDREAFF
TGTGCCAGCAGAGACAGGGAAGCTTTCTTT
>TRBV5-1|-|TRBD2|TRBJ2-7
CASSPLAGGPAGEQYF
TGCGCCAGCAGCCCCCTAGCGGGAGGGCCCGCCGGGGAGCAGTACTTC
>TRBV5-6|-|-|TRBJ2-7
CASSRQSYEQYF
TGTGCCAGCAGCCGACAGTCCTACGAGCAGTACTTC
>TRBV6-4|few|-|TRBJ1-1
CASIPGQNTEAFF
TGTGCCAGCATCCCGGGACAGAACACTGAAGCTTTCTTT
>TRBV18|-|-|TRBJ2-7
CASSPFGDEQYF
TGTGCCAGCTCACCATTCGGAGACGAGCAGTACTTC
>TRBV7-9|-|-|TRBJ1-4
CASSLRGGSEKLFF
TGTGCCAGCAGCTTACGGGGAGGGTCTGAAAAACTGTTTTTT
>TRBV13|-|-|TRBJ2-5
CASSPPLETQYF
TGTGCCAGCAGCCCCCCCCTAGAGACCCAGTACTTC
>TRBV7-2|-|-|TRBJ1-1
CASSLGRLNTEAFF
TGTGCCAGCAGCCTGGGGCGGCTTAACACTGAAGCTTTCTTT
>TRBV7-6|-|TRBD1|TRBJ1-1
CASSQGQGNTEAFF
TGTGCCAGCAGCCAGGGACAGGGGAACACTGAAGCTTTCTTT
>TRBV4-1|-|-|TRBJ2-5
CASSRAPATGETQYF
TGCGCCAGCAGCCGAGCCCCGGCGACAGGCGAGACCCAGTACTTC
>TRBV19|-|-|TRBJ1-5
CASRMKSNQPQHF
TGTGCCAGCAGAATGAAGAGCAATCAGCCCCAGCATTTT
>TRBV7-2|-|TRBD2|TRBJ2-7
CASSLGLAGAYEQYF
TGTGCCAGCAGCTTAGGTCTAGCGGGGGCCTACGAGCAGTACTTC
>TRBV6-6|-|-|TRBJ1-3
CASSYAGDSGNTIYF
TGTGCCAGCAGTTACGCCGGAGACTCTGGAAACACCATATATTTT
>TRBV10-3|-|-|TRBJ2-1
CAISALNEQFF
TGTGCCATCAGTGCTCTCAATGAGCAGTTCTTC
>TRBV28|-|TRBD2|TRBJ2-5
CASRRFSREHPTQYF
TGTGCCAGCCGACGTTTTTCGCGGGAGCACCCGACCCAGTACTTC
>TRBV28|-|-|TRBJ1-1
CASSPGNTEAFF
TGTGCCAGCAGTCCAGGGAACACTGAAGCTTTCTTT
>TRBV6-1|few|-|TRBJ2-1
CASSEALQGSAQYNEQFF
TGTGCCAGCAGTGAAGCGCTTCAGGGGAGTGCCCAATACAATGAGCAGTTCTTC
>TRBV4-1|-|TRBD1|TRBJ1-4
CASSQEDRQFGEKLFF
TGCGCCAGCAGCCAAGAGGACAGGCAGTTTGGTGAAAAACTGTTTTTT
>TRBV7-2|-|TRBD2|TRBJ2-5
CASSVESGRAAETQYF
TGTGCCAGCAGCGTAGAGAGCGGGAGGGCCGCGGAGACCCAGTACTTC
>TRBV7-2|-|TRBD1|TRBJ1-6
CASSLTGANSPLHF
TGTGCCAGCAGCTTGACAGGGGCTAATTCACCCCTCCACTTT
>TRBV27|-|TRBD1|TRBJ2-7
CASNPGTGKTYEQYF
TGTGCCAGCAACCCCGGGACAGGGAAAACCTACGAGCAGTACTTC
>TRBV5-1|-|-|TRBJ1-1
CASSLEAGRTEAFF
TGCGCCAGCAGCTTGGAGGCAGGGCGTACTGAAGCTTTCTTT
>TRBV4-3|-|-|TRBJ1-5
CASSFDSNYNQPQHF
TGCGCCAGCAGCTTCGACAGTAACTACAATCAGCCCCAGCATTTT
>TRBV7-2|-|TRBD2|TRBJ2-1
CASSSRGSWYNEQFF
TGTGCCAGCAGCTCACGCGGGAGTTGGTACAATGAGCAGTTCTTC
>TRBV27|-|TRBD1|TRBJ1-4
CASSSWGTEETGKLFF
TGTGCCAGCAGTTCATGGGGGACAGAGGAAACCGGGAAACTGTTTTTT
>TRBV13|few|TRBD2|TRBJ2-1
CASSLYSSGGQFF
TGTGCCAGCAGCTTATACTCTAGCGGGGGGCAGTTCTTC
>TRBV7-2|-|TRBD2|TRBJ2-7
CASSELGGLDEQYF
TGTGCCAGCAGCGAGCTGGGGGGGTTGGACGAGCAGTACTTC
>TRBV10-1|-|-|TRBJ1-1
CASSVGRNTNTEAFF
TGCGCCAGCAGTGTTGGCAGGAATACTAACACTGAAGCTTTCTTT
>TRBV25-1|-|TRBD2|TRBJ2-3
CASSDLGAGGSGADTQYF
TGTGCCAGCAGTGATCTCGGAGCGGGGGGGAGCGGCGCAGATACGCAGTATTTT
>TRBV9|once|-|TRBJ2-3
CASSDNTDTQYF
TGTGCCAGCAGCGATAACACAGATACGCAGTATTTT